Below, 26 T cell receptor beta chains from the same sample are listed, as sequenced in a study. Each CDR3 protein is one row after TCRdb ran MiXCR on the 5' RACE reads. The data hold 50,000 to 65,000 distinct CDR3 sequences, with roughly 28% observed a single time. The sample comprised tumor-infiltrating memory CD4+ T cells sorted from the breast tumor. Noted subset: memory CD4+ T cells, CD4+CD45RO+CD25-. Receptors originate from a female donor with breast cancer.

This clonotype was seen a single time. The J gene is TRBJ1-2, the V gene TRBV7-2; 7 bases fit TRBD1. Trimming at V came to 2 bases and at J to 4 bases, leaving 1 base not matched to a gene. CDR3 length: 13 residues. CDR1 is SGHTA and CDR2 is FQGNSA in the germline V gene. This CDR3 is CASSLKGAYGYTF. In DNA form, the CDR3 reads TGTGCCAGCAGCTTAAAGGGGGCCTATGGCTACACCTTC.

The V and J genes are TRBV30 and TRBJ1-5; maybe TRBD1 (5 bases). CDR3 size: 13 residues. The V and J ends lost 3 bases and 9 bases respectively, with 15 bases between them. The V gene's germline CDR1 is GTSNPN and CDR2 SVGIG (reference sequence). CDR3 sequence: CAWSLGAVRPQHF. CDR3 DNA: TGTGCCTGGAGCCTCGGGGCCGTAAGGCCCCAGCATTTT.

The V gene is TRBV5-4, the J gene TRBJ2-5, with D unresolved. Germline values: CDR1 SGHNT, CDR2 YYREEE (reference sequence). The CDR3 has 14 residues. V was pared by 4 bases and J by 5 bases, with 15 bases between. CDR3 sequence reads: CASSVALLSETQYF. CDR3 DNA sequence: TGTGCCAGCAGCGTCGCACTACTATCGGAGACCCAGTACTTC.

The chain uses TRBV6-2 or TRBV6-3 and TRBJ2-7, with D possibly called TRBD1 or TRBD2 (6 bases each). CDR3 size: 16 residues. V lost 0 bases to trimming and J lost 5 bases, with 17 bases between them. CDR1 MNHEY and CDR2 SVGEGT come from the germline V gene. Written as DNA, the CDR3 is TGTGCCAGCAGTTACTCGAAGGGGGGCCGGTTTGACGAGCAGTACTTC. Translated: CASSYSKGGRFDEQYF.

By share of the sample, this clonotype is medium-sized. The chain couples TRBV4-1 to TRBJ1-5, with D unresolved. Between the trimmed V and J ends, which lost 4 bases and 3 bases, there was a span of 13 bases. CDR1 is MGHRA, CDR2 YSYEKL, per germline. The CDR3 extends over 15 amino acids. CDR3 in DNA: TGCGCCAGCAGCCCGAACGGGCTGGACAATCAGCCCCAGCATTTT. Amino acid sequence: CASSPNGLDNQPQHF.

In its sample, this clonotype was seen a few times. This sequence joins TRBV12-3 or TRBV12-4 and TRBJ2-2; D unresolved. V lost 4 bases and J lost 6, with 12 bases in between. The CDR3 is 14 residues long. The DNA of the CDR3 is TGTGCCAGCAGTTCCGAGAGGAGCGCCGGGGAGCTGTTTTTT. Amino acid sequence: CASSSERSAGELFF.

The J gene is TRBJ1-2, the V gene TRBV3-1; D unclear. The CDR3 has 15 amino acids. Trimming took off 1 base at V and 7 bases at J, with 16 bases between the two ends. Germline lookup yields CDR1 LGHDT and CDR2 YNNKEL (reference sequence). The CDR3 region is CASSQGGRDLSGYTF. The CDR3 DNA reads TGTGCCAGCAGCCAAGGAGGCAGAGACCTATCTGGCTACACCTTC.

The chain uses TRBV7-6 and TRBJ2-2; weak D call: TRBD2 (6 bases). V shed 7 bases and J shed 2 bases, with 17 bases lying between them. The CDR3 runs 16 residues. Germline V CDR1 and CDR2: SGHVS, FNYEAQ. CDR3 in amino acids: CASTQWGLPNTGELFF. The DNA of the CDR3 is TGTGCCAGCACCCAATGGGGACTTCCTAACACCGGGGAGCTGTTTTTT.

The genes are TRBV6-2 or TRBV6-3 and TRBJ1-2; 8 bases are a match to TRBD1. V lost 6 bases, J lost 4 bases, and 7 bases stayed unmatched. Germline CDR1 and CDR2: MNHEY and SVGEGT. The CDR3 consists of 14 residues. CDR3 in DNA: TGTGCCAGCAGACCCAGGGGGCGCTCCTATGGCTACACCTTC. It is translated as CASRPRGRSYGYTF.

This clonotype was observed a few times. The chain is built from TRBV7-9 and TRBJ1-1; possible D gene TRBD1, 6 bases. Germline values: CDR1 SEHNR, CDR2 FQNEAQ (reference sequence). Deletions cut 5 bases from V and 2 bases from J, with 9 bases between. CDR3 length: 13 amino acids. DNA of the CDR3: TGTGCCAGCAGCGGGACAAGCAACACTGAAGCTTTCTTT. Its translation: CASSGTSNTEAFF.

The CDR3 region is CASSQDPGGEPQHF. In nucleotides, the CDR3 is TGTGCCAGCAGCCAAGACCCGGGGGGGGAGCCCCAGCATTTT. This sequence joins TRBV4-2 and TRBJ1-5, with D possibly being TRBD1 (5 bases). The CDR3 totals 14 residues. Trimming cost V 0 bases and J 8 bases, with 11 bases left between them. Germline-derived CDR1 and CDR2 are LGHNA and YNFKEQ.

The J gene is TRBJ1-6, the V gene TRBV6-5, with D possibly being TRBD1 (6 bases). The germline gives CDR1 MNHEY, CDR2 SVGAGI. The CDR3 consists of 14 residues. Between the trimmed V and J ends, which lost 4 bases and 8 bases, there was a span of 12 bases. This CDR3 reads CASSSYREDSPLHF. As DNA, the CDR3 is TGTGCCAGCAGTTCCTACAGGGAAGATTCACCCCTCCACTTT.

The genes are TRBV5-1 and TRBJ2-1, with D uncertain. There are 13 residues in the CDR3. Germline CDR1 SGHRS, CDR2 YFSETQ. V gave up 8 bases and J gave up 10 bases, with 19 bases separating them. The CDR3 DNA reads TGCGCCAGTGGGTTCGCACCTTCTTCCGAGCAGTTCTTC. Its translation: CASGFAPSSEQFF.

This clonotype occurred a few times. The chain has TRBV28 and TRBJ1-1; a possible D gene is TRBD1 (6 bases). V lost 7 bases, J lost 4 bases, and 19 bases lay in between. CDR3 length: 15 amino acids. The germline V gene encodes CDR1 MDHEN and CDR2 SYDVKM. The CDR3 region has the DNA TGTGCCAGCATCAAACCCGGGGGCGGGAGCACTGAAGCTTTCTTT. Translated: CASIKPGGGSTEAFF. The full variable domain, its missing parts supplied by reference TRBV28 and TRBJ1-1, is DVKVTQSSRYLVKRTGEKVFLECVQDMDHENMFWYRQDPGLGLRLIYFSYDVKMKEKGDIPEGYSVSREKKERFSLILESASTNQTSMYLCASIKPGGGSTEAFFGQGTRLTVV.

V is TRBV12-3 or TRBV12-4 and J is TRBJ1-3; D not resolved. This CDR3 spans 16 amino acids. V shed 6 bases and J shed 3 bases, with 18 bases lying between them. The CDR3 coding sequence is TGTGCCAGCAGCCGAGAGACGCTAATGGGTGGAAACACCATATATTTT. Translating gives CASSRETLMGGNTIYF.

Note on this clonotype: An end of the junction differs from the germline gene, which may be a read error. The chain joins TRBV6-6 to TRBJ1-1; D remains ambiguous. Germline CDR1 is MNHNY and CDR2 is SVGAGI (reference sequence). This CDR3 region has 14 residues. CDR3 protein: CTSTDRVRNTEAFF. CDR3 DNA: TGTACCAGCACCGATAGGGTACGAAACACTGAAGCTTTCTTT.

V gene TRBV29-1 combines with J gene TRBJ1-1; D is unresolved. CDR3 size: 10 residues. V was clipped by 3 bases and J by 10 bases, with 9 bases between them. Germline V gives CDR1 SQVTM, CDR2 ANQGSEA. CDR3 sequence: CSVDGVGAFF. As DNA, the CDR3 is TGCAGCGTTGACGGGGTAGGAGCTTTCTTT.

This clonotype appeared a few times. The chain recombines TRBV12-3 or TRBV12-4 with TRBJ1-1; D is unclear. This CDR3 spans 17 amino acids. Trimming shortened V by 1 base and J by 4 bases, and 19 bases separated the two germline ends. CDR3 sequence (DNA): TGTGCCAGCAGTTTAGGAGGTTTAGGCGGTCCGGGCACTGAAGCTTTCTTT. Protein: CASSLGGLGGPGTEAFF.

The gene calls are TRBV7-2 and TRBJ2-7, with a weak D call TRBD2 (5 bases). Trimming removed 3 bases at V and 2 bases at J, with 14 bases between. This CDR3 spans 15 amino acids. The germline CDR1 and CDR2 sequences are SGHTA and FQGNSA. CDR3 residues: CASSFMRAFPYEQYF. The DNA of the CDR3 is TGTGCCAGCAGCTTCATGAGGGCGTTCCCCTACGAGCAGTACTTC.

The chain combines TRBV12-3 or TRBV12-4 with TRBJ1-1; possibly TRBD1 for D (5 bases). The CDR3 is made up of 14 amino acids. V gave up 7 bases and J gave up 5 bases, with 17 bases separating them. CDR3 coding DNA: TGTGCCAGCACCTCGGACGGGGGAGGAACTGAAGCTTTCTTT. It is translated as CASTSDGGGTEAFF.

The chain uses TRBV12-3 or TRBV12-4 and TRBJ1-4; 8 positions match TRBD1. The V and J ends lost 5 bases and 8 bases, in that order; junction bases with no gene match: 16. CDR3 length: 17 residues. The CDR3 here is CASSGAGGPRDQEKLFF. DNA for the CDR3: TGTGCCAGCAGTGGGGCAGGGGGCCCTAGGGATCAGGAAAAACTGTTTTTT.

The sample holds a few counts of this clonotype. The chain links TRBV15 to TRBJ1-1; TRBD1 is a possible D gene (5 bases). The CDR3 is made up of 15 amino acids. CDR1 and CDR2 (germline): LNHNV, YYDKDF (reference sequence). V was cut by 5 bases and J by 6 bases, with 19 bases left in between. CDR3 DNA: TGTGCCACCAGCCCCCGCCGGGGGGTTAGCGCTGAAGCTTTCTTT. Translating gives CATSPRRGVSAEAFF.

This clonotype was observed a few times. The chain carries TRBV10-3 and TRBJ1-4, with D tentatively TRBD1 (5 bases). The CDR3 runs to 13 residues. Germline V gives CDR1 ENHRY, CDR2 SYGVKD. The ends were cut back, 3 bases at V and 8 bases at J, with 10 bases in the middle. CDR3 region: CAISDRAGEKLFF. CDR3 DNA sequence: TGTGCCATCAGTGACAGGGCAGGAGAAAAACTGTTTTTT.

There are a few counts of this clonotype. The chain has TRBV5-1 and TRBJ2-7; 8 bases fit TRBD1. With 9 bases clipped from V and 6 bases from J, the junction kept 8 bases outside the gene matches. There are 12 residues in the CDR3. Germline assignment: CDR1 SGHRS and CDR2 YFSETQ. The CDR3 DNA is TGCGCCACCGGACAGGGCGATGGCGAGCAGTACTTC. Its translation is CATGQGDGEQYF.

This clonotype occurred a few times. The chain joins TRBV5-1 to TRBJ1-1; the D gene is possibly TRBD1 (6 bases). The V gene's germline CDR1 is SGHRS and CDR2 YFSETQ. The CDR3 is made up of 14 amino acids. The V end lost 0 bases, the J end lost 8 bases, and 14 bases lay between the germline ends. The CDR3 DNA sequence: TGCGCCAGCAGCTTGGAGACAGCAGGGGCGGAAGCTTTCTTT. This sequence encodes CASSLETAGAEAFF.

The CDR3 here is CASSLDSGRTDTQYF. In DNA, the CDR3 is TGTGCCAGCAGCTTGGATAGCGGGAGGACAGATACGCAGTATTTT. This chain joins TRBV5-4 and TRBJ2-3, with 10 nucleotides matching TRBD2. With 0 bases clipped from V and 3 bases from J, the junction kept 1 base outside the gene matches. Germline V gives CDR1 SGHNT, CDR2 YYREEE (reference sequence). This CDR3 spans 15 amino acids.